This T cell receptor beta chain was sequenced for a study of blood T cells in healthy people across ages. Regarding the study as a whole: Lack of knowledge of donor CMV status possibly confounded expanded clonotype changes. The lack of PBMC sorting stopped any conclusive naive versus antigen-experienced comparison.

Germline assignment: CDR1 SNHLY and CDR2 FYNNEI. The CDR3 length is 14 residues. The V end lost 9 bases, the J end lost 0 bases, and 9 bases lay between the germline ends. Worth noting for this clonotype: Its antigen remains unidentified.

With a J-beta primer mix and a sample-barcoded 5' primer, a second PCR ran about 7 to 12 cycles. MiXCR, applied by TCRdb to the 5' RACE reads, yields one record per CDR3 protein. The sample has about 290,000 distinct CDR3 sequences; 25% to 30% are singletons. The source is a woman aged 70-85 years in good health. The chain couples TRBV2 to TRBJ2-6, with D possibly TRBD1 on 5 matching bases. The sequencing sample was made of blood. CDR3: CASLQVSGANVLTF. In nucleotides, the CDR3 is TGTGCCAGTTTACAGGTCTCTGGGGCCAACGTCCTGACTTTC. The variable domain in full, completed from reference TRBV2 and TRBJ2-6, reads EPEVTQTPSHQVTQMGQEVILRCVPISNHLYFYWYRQILGQKVEFLVSFYNNEISEKSEIFDDQFSVERPDGSNFTLKIRSTKLEDSAMYFCASLQVSGANVLTFGAGSRLTVL.